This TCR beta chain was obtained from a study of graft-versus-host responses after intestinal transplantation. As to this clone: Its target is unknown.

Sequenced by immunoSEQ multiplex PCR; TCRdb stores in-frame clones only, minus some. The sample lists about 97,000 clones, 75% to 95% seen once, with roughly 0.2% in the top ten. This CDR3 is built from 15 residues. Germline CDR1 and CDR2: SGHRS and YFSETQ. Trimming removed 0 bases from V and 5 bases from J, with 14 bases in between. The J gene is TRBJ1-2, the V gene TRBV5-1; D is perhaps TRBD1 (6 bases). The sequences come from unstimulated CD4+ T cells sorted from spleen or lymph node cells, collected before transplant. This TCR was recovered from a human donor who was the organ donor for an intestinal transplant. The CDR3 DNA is TGCGCCAGCAGCTTGGAGGGGGGGACTGGATATGGCTACACCTTC. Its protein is CASSLEGGTGYGYTF. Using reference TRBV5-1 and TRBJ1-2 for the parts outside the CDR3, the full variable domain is KAGVTQTPRYLIKTRGQQVTLSCSPISGHRSVSWYQQTPGQGLQFLFEYFSETQRNKGNFPGRFSGRQFSNSRSEMNVSTLELGDSALYLCASSLEGGTGYGYTFGSGTRLTVV.